This TCR beta chain was captured by sequencing in a study of T cell repertoires in aging, cancer and after chemotherapy. Looking at the study overall: Pre- and post-chemotherapy samples were paired from glioblastoma patients treated with temozolomide-based therapy.

The template was genomic DNA from peripheral blood, not RNA. TRB rearrangements spanning V, D and J were amplified using mixed TRB-A/B primers. TCRdb fed the multiplex PCR reads into MiXCR, producing one record per CDR3 protein. The sample shows fewer than 9,500 distinct CDR3 sequences, roughly 56% of them seen only once. Germline loops: CDR1 SGHDT, CDR2 YYEEEE. CDR3 size: 13 residues. Notes on this clonotype: An end of the junction does not agree with germline; a read error may underlie this.

The chain has TRBV5-6 and TRBJ2-5; D is unclear. The sample taken for sequencing was blood. The clonotype originates from a human donor with a solid tumor. The CDR3, as DNA: TGTGCCAGCAGCGGCGTATCGAAAGAGACCCACTACTTC. Translated, it gives CASSGVSKETHYF.